This T cell receptor (beta chain) was sequenced during a study of T cell clonotyping in hematopoietic cell transplantation. Overall study results and limits: Pathologically expanded recipient clonotypes increased progressively from day 30 to day 180 as diversity fell. Cells were unsorted, so CD4 and CD8 contributions were not separated. At the given depth, recipient repertoires were over 95% de novo clonotypes.

This clone has only a few counts. Its antigen remains unidentified. Germline loops: CDR1 SGHNT, CDR2 YYREEE (reference sequence). Trimming removed 3 bases from V and 2 bases from J, with 12 bases in between. This CDR3 is built from 15 residues. The protocol was immunoSEQ multiplex PCR, while the TCRdb copy is restricted to in-frame clones and leaves out a portion. Of 20,000 or so clones listed, around 80% were seen once; the top ten hold about 15%. The sequence derives from a man in his fifties or sixties in good health. Some clones in this sample may be carry-over from other donors' samples. The sequenced material came from peripheral blood mononuclear cells. The chain joins TRBV5-4 to TRBJ1-3; D not resolved. The CDR3 DNA follows: TGTGCCAGCAGCTCCTCAAGTGGGCCTGGAAACACCATATATTTT. Its translation: CASSSSSGPGNTIYF.